Listed here is a single T cell receptor (beta chain). The target antigen is unknown. The CDR3 is 11 amino acids. V lost 4 bases and J lost 4, with 4 bases in between. Germline V gene lookup returns CDR1 SQVTM and CDR2 ANQGSEA. Libraries were prepared by immunoSEQ multiplex PCR; TCRdb keeps only in-frame clonotypes and omits some of them. The sample lists some 17,000 clones, more than 75% occurring once. The data were obtained in a study of OX40 agonist ivuxolimab in advanced cancers. Study overall: Across the patients, intravenous ivuxolimab was delivered every 2 weeks at 0.01 to 10 mg/kg. Of the participants, under 50% had some prior anti-PD-1, anti-PD-L1 or anti-CTLA-4 therapy, which was allowed. Study observations and caveats: Researchers report that CD8+ T cells had, on average, more expanded clones than CD4+.

Source: CD4+ or CD8+ T cells sorted from blood, taken in a trial of the OX40 agonist ivuxolimab. This receptor was taken from an adult with an advanced solid tumor such as melanoma, head and neck, liver or kidney cancer. The rearrangement links TRBV29-1 to TRBJ2-2, with no clear D. CDR3 sequence reads: CSVAGTGELFF. The CDR3 DNA is TGCAGCGTTGCGGGCACCGGGGAGCTGTTTTTT.